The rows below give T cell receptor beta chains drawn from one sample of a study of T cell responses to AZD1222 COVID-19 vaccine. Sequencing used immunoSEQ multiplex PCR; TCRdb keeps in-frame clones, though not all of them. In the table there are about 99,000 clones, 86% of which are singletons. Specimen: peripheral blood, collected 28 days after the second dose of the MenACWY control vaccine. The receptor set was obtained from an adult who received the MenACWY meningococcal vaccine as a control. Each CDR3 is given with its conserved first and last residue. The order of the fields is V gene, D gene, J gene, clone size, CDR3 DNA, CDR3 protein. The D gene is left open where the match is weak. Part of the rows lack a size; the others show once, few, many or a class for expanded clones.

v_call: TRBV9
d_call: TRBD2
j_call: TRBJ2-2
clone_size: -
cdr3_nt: TGTGCCAGCAGCGTAGCTACTAGCGGGGGGGCCATCGCCGGGGAGCTGTTTTTT
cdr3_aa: CASSVATSGGAIAGELFF

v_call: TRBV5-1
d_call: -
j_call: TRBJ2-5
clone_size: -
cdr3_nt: TGCGCCAGCAGCTGGACCGGGCCTACGGAGACCCAGTACTTC
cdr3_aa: CASSWTGPTETQYF

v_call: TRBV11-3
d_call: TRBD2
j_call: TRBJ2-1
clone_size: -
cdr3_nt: TGTGCCAGCAGCTTAGGGCTAGCGGGGGACTACAATGAGCAGTTCTTC
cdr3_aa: CASSLGLAGDYNEQFF

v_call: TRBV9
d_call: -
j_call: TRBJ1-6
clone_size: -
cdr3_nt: TGTGCCAGCAGCCCCTCGGTAGGAGGAAATTCACCCCTCCACTTT
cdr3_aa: CASSPSVGGNSPLHF

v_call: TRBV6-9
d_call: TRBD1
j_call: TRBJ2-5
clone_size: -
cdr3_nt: TGTGCCAGCAGTTATAGGCCGGGACAGGGGTGGGAGACCCAGTACTTC
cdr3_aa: CASSYRPGQGWETQYF

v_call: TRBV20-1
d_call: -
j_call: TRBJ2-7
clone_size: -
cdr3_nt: TGCAGTGCTAGTGGGGACACGGGCTACGAGCAGTACTTC
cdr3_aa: CSASGDTGYEQYF

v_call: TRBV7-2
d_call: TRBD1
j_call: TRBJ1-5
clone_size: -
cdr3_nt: TGTGCCAGCAGCAGCGGGACAGGGGCTGGCAATCAGCCCCAGCATTTT
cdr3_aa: CASSSGTGAGNQPQHF

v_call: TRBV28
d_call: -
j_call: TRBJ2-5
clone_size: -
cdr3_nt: TGTGCCAGTCAACCAAACCTGGGGGTAGAGACCCAGTACTTC
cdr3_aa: CASQPNLGVETQYF

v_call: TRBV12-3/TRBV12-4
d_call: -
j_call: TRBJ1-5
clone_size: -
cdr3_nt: TGTGCCAGCTCCCTTACCACCAATCAGCCCCAGCATTTT
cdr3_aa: CASSLTTNQPQHF

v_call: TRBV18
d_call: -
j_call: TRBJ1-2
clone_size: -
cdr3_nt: TGTGCCAGCTCACCAGGTCCTAACTATGGCTACACCTTC
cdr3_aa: CASSPGPNYGYTF

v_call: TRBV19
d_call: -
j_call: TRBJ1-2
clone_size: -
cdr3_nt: TGTGCCAGTAGATTTGCGCAGGGGCGTTCCACCTTC
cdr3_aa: CASRFAQGRSTF

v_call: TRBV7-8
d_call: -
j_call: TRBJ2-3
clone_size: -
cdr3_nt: TGTGCCAGCAGCTCAACACCGGATACGCAGTATTTT
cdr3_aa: CASSSTPDTQYF

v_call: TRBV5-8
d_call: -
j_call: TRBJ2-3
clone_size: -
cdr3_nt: TGTGCCAGCAGCGGGGACAACTCTGATACGCAGTATTTT
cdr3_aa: CASSGDNSDTQYF

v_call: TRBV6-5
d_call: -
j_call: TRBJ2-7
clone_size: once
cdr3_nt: TGTGCCAGCAGACCCGCCGATTCTCCCTCCTACGAGCAGTACTTC
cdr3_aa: CASRPADSPSYEQYF

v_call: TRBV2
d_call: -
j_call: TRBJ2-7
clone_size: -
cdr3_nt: TGTGCCAGCAGCAACTCCTACGAGCAGTACTTC
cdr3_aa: CASSNSYEQYF

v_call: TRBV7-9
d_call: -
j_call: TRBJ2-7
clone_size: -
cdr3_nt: TGTGCCAGCAGCGCGGGGACAGCCTCCTACGAGCAGTACTTC
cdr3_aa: CASSAGTASYEQYF

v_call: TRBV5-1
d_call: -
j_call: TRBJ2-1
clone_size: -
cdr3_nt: TGCGCCAGCAGCGGTGGGGGTCTTAACAATGAGCAGTTCTTC
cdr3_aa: CASSGGGLNNEQFF

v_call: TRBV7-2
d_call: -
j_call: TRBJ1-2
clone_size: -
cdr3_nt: TGTGCCAGCAGCAAGTCACAGGGAGGCATGGGCTACACCTTC
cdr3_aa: CASSKSQGGMGYTF

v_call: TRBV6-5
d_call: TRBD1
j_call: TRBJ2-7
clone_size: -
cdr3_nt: TGTGCCAGCAGTTACGGGACAGGGGGCGGTTTCGAGCAGTACTTC
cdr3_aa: CASSYGTGGGFEQYF

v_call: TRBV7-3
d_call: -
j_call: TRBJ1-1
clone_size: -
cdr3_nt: TGTGCCAGCAGCCCCCCAGCTTTCTTT
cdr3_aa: CASSPPAFF

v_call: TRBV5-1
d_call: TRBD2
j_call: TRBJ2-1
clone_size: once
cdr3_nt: TGCGCCAGCAGTTTGACTAGCGGGGTGCTTGAGCAGTTCTTC
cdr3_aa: CASSLTSGVLEQFF

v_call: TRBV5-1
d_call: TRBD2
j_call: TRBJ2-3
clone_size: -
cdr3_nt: TGCGCCAGCAGCCTTCGGACTAGCGGGGGTTTCACAGATACGCAGTATTTT
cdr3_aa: CASSLRTSGGFTDTQYF

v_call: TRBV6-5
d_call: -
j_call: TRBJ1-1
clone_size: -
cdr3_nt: TGTGCCAGCAAATCGGTAATAGGTTCCTATGAAGCTTTCTTT
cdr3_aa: CASKSVIGSYEAFF

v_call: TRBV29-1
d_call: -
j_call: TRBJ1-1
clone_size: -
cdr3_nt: TGCAGCGTTGAAGGAGGGCGCGGAAGGAGCACTGAAGCTTTCTTT
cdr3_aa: CSVEGGRGRSTEAFF

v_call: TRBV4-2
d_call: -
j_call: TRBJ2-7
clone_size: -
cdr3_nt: TGTGCCAGCAGCCAAGACTGGACGGGGTCGAGCTCCTACGAGCAGTACTTC
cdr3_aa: CASSQDWTGSSSYEQYF

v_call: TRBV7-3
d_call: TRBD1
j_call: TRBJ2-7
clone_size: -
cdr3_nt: TGTGCCAGCAGCTTTTTTTTAGGACAGGGGAGCGAGCAGTACTTC
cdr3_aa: CASSFFLGQGSEQYF

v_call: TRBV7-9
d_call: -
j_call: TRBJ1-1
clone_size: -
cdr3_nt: TGTGCCAGCAGCTTAATGACAGGGAACACTGAAGCTTTCTTT
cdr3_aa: CASSLMTGNTEAFF

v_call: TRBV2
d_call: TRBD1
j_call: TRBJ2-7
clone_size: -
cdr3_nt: TGTGCCAGCGGAAAGGACAGGGCCACCTACGAGCAGTACTTC
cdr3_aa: CASGKDRATYEQYF

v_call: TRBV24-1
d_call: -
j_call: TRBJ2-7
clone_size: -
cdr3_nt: TGTGCCACCAGTGATGCGAGAAGCTCCTACGAGCAGTACTTC
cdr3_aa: CATSDARSSYEQYF

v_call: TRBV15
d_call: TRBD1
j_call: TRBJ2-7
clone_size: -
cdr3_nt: TGTGCCACCAGCAGAGGACAGGGTACGGAGTACTTC
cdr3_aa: CATSRGQGTEYF

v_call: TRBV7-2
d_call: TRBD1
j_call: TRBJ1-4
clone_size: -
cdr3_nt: TGTGCCAGCAGATCAGGGGGCCCTAATGAAAAACTGTTTTTT
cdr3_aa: CASRSGGPNEKLFF

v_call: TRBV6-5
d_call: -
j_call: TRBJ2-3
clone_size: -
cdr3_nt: TGTGCCACCAGGGGCAGCCCTAAGGGTACGCAGTATTTT
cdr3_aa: CATRGSPKGTQYF

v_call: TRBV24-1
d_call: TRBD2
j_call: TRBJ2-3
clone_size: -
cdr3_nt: TGTGCCACCAGTGCCGCAGTAGCGGGACTAGCGGGGGAGGTCACGCAGTATTTT
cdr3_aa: CATSAAVAGLAGEVTQYF

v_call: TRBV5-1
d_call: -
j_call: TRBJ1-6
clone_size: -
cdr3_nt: TGCGCCAGCAGCAGGGGATCAGGAGATAATTCACCCCTCCACTTT
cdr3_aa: CASSRGSGDNSPLHF

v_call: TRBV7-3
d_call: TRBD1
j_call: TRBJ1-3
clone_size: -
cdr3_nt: TGTGCCAGCAGCTTAACCGGGACAGCTGGAAACACCATATATTTT
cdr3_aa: CASSLTGTAGNTIYF

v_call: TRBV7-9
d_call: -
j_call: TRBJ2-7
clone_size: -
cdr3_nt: TGTGCCAGCAGCTCGACACAGGCTACCCTCGTCGAGCAGTACTTC
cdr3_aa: CASSSTQATLVEQYF